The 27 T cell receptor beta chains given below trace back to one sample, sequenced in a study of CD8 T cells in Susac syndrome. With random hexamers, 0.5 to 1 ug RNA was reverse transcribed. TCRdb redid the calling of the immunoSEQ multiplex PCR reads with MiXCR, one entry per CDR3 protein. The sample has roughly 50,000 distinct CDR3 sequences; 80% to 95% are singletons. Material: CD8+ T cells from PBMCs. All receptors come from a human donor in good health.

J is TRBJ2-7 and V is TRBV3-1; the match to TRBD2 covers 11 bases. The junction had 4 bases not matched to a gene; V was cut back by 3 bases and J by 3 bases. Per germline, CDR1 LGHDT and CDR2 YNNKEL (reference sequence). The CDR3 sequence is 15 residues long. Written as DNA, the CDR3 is TGTGCCAGCAGCCACCGACTAGCGGGGTTCTACGAGCAGTACTTC. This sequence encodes CASSHRLAGFYEQYF.

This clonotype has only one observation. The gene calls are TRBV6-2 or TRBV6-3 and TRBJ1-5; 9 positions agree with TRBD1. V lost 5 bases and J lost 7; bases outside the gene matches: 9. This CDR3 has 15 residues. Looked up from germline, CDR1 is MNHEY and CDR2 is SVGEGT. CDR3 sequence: CASSPDRGIGQPQHF. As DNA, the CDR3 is TGTGCCAGCAGTCCCGACAGGGGGATTGGGCAGCCCCAGCATTTT.

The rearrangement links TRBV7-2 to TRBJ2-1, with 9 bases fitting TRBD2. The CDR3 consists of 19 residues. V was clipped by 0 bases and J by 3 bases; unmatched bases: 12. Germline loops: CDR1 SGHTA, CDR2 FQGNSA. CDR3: CASSLAHLAGLASYNEQFF. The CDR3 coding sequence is TGTGCCAGCAGCTTAGCCCACCTCGCCGGACTAGCGAGCTACAATGAGCAGTTCTTC.

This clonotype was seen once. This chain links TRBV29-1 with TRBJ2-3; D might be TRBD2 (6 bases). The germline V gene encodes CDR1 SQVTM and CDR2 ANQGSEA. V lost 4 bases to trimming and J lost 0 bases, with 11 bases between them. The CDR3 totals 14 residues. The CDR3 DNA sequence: TGCAGCGTTGCCCCGGACTATAGCACAGATACGCAGTATTTT. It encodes CSVAPDYSTDTQYF.

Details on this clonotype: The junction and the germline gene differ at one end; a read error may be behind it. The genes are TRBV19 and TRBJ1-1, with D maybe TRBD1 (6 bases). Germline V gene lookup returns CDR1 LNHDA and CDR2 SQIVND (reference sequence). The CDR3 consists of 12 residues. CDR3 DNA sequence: TGTGCCAGTAGGATAGGGGGTACTGAAGCTTTCTTT. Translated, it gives CASRIGGTEAFF.

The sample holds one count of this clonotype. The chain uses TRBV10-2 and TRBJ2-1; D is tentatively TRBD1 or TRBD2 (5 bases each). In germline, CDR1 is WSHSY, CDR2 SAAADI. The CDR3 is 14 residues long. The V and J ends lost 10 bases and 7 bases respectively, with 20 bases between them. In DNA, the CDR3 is TGCGCCATCACTGCCGGGGCCTGGGGTAATGAGCAGTTCTTC. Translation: CAITAGAWGNEQFF.

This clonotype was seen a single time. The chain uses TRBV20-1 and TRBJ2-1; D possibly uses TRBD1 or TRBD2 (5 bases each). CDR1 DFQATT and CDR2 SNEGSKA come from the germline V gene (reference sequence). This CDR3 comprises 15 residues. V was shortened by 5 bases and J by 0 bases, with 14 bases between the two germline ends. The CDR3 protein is CSAAPGRNSYNEQFF. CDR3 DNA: TGCAGTGCTGCGCCGGGGCGGAACTCCTACAATGAGCAGTTCTTC.

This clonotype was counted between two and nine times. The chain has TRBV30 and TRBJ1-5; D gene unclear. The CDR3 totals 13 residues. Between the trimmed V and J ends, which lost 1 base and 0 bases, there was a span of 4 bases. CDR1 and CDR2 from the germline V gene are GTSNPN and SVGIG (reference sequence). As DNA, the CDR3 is TGTGCCTGGAGTGGGACTAGCAATCAGCCCCAGCATTTT. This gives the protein CAWSGTSNQPQHF. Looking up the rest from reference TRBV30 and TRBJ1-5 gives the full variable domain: SQTIHQWPATLVQPVGSPLSLECTVEGTSNPNLYWYRQAAGRGLQLLFYSVGIGQISSEVPQNLSASRPQDRQFILSSKKLLLSDSGFYLCAWSGTSNQPQHFGDGTRLSIL.

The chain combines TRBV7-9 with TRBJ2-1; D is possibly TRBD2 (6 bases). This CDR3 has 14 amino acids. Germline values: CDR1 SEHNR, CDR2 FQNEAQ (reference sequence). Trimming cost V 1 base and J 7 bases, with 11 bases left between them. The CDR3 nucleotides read TGTGCCAGCAGCTTAGGTTCGGGAGCTAATGAGCAGTTCTTC. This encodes CASSLGSGANEQFF.

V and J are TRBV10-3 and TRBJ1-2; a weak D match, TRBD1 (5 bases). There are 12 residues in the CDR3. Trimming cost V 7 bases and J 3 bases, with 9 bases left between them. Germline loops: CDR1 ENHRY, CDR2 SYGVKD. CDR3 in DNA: TGTGCCATCATGGTAGGGGACTATGGCTACACCTTC. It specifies CAIMVGDYGYTF.

CDR3 in amino acids: CAWKGQLPSGLLYTGELFF. The CDR3 DNA reads TGTGCCTGGAAAGGCCAACTCCCGTCGGGACTCTTATACACCGGGGAGCTGTTTTTT. V gene TRBV30 combines with J gene TRBJ2-2; D might be TRBD2 (6 bases). The CDR3 has 19 amino acids. Germline CDR1 reads GTSNPN; CDR2 reads SVGIG (reference sequence). V lost 4 bases to trimming and J lost 3 bases, with 27 bases between them.

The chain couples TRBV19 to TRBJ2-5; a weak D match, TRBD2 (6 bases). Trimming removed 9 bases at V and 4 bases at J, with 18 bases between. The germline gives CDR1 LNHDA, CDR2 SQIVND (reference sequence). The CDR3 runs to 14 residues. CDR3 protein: CARPGTASRETQYF. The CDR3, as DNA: TGTGCCAGACCCGGGACTGCGTCGCGAGAGACCCAGTACTTC.

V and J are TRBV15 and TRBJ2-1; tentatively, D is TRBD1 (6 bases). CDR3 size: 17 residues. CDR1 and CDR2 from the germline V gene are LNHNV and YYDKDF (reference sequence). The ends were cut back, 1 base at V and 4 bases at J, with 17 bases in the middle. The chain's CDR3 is CATSRGTGPQGYNEQFF. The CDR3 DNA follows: TGTGCCACCAGCAGAGGGACCGGGCCCCAGGGGTACAATGAGCAGTTCTTC. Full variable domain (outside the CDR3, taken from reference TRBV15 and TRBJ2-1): DAMVIQNPRYQVTQFGKPVTLSCSQTLNHNVMYWYQQKSSQAPKLLFHYYDKDFNNEADTPDNFQSRRPNTSFCFLDIRSPGLGDTAMYLCATSRGTGPQGYNEQFFGPGTRLTVL.

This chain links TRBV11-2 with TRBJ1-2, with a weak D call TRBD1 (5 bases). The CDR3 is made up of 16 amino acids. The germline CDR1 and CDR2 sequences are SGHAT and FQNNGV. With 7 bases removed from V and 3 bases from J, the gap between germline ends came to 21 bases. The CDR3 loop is CASIGPGLGGDYGYTF. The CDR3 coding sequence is TGTGCCAGCATCGGACCGGGCCTCGGGGGTGACTATGGCTACACCTTC.

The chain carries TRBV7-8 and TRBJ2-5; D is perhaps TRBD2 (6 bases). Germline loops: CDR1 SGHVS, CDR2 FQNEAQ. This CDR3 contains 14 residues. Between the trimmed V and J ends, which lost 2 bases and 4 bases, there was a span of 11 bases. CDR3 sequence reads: CASSLFGAGETQYF. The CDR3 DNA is TGTGCCAGCAGCTTATTCGGAGCGGGAGAGACCCAGTACTTC.

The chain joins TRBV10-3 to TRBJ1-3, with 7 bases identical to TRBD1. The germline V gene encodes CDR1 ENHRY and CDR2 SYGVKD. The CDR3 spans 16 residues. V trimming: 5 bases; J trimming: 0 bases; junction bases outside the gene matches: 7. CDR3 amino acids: CAISWDSGASGNTIYF. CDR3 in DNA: TGTGCCATCAGTTGGGACAGTGGAGCCTCTGGAAACACCATATATTTT.

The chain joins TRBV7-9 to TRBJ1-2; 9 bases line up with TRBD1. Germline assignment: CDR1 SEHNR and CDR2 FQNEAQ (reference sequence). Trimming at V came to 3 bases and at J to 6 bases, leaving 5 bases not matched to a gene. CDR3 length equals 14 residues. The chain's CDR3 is CASSFNRGPDGYTF. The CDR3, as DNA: TGTGCCAGCAGCTTCAACAGGGGGCCCGATGGCTACACCTTC.

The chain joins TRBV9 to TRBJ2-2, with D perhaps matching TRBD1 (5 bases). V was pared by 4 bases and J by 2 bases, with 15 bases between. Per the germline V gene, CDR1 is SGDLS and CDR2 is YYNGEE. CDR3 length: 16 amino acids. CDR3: CASSSSSTANTGELFF. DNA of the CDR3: TGTGCCAGCAGCTCCTCATCGACAGCAAACACCGGGGAGCTGTTTTTT.

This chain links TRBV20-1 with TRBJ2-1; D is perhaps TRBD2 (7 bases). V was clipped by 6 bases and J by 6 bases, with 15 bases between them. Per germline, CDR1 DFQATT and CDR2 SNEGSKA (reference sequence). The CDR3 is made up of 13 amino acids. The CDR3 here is CSAGGGDPNEQFF. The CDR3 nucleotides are TGCAGTGCCGGAGGGGGGGACCCCAATGAGCAGTTCTTC.

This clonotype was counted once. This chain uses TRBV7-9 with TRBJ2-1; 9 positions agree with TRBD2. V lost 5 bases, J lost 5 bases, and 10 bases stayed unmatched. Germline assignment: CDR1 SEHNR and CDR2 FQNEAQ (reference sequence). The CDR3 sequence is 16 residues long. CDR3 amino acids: CASSPPGTSRDNEQFF. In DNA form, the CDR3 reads TGTGCCAGCAGCCCCCCCGGGACTAGCAGGGACAATGAGCAGTTCTTC.

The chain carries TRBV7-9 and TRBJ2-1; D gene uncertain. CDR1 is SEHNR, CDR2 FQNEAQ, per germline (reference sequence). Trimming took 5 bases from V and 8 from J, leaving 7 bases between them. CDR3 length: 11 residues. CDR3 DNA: TGTGCCAGCAGCCTGCAGTATGAGCAGTTCTTC. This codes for CASSLQYEQFF.

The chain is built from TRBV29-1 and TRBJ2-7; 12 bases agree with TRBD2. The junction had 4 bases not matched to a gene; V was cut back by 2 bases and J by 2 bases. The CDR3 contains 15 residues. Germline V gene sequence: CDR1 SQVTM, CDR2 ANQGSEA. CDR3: CSVETLAGGPYEQYF. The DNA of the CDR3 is TGCAGCGTTGAAACCCTAGCGGGAGGGCCCTACGAGCAGTACTTC.

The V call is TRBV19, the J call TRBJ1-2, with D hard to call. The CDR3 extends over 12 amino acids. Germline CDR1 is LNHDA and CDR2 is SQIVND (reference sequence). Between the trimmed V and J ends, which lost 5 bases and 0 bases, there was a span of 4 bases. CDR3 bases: TGTGCCAGTAGTGGTACTAACTATGGCTACACCTTC. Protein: CASSGTNYGYTF. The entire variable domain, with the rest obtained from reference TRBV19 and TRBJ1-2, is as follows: DGGITQSPKYLFRKEGQNVTLSCEQNLNHDAMYWYRQDPGQGLRLIYYSQIVNDFQKGDIAEGYSVSREKKESFPLTVTSAQKNPTAFYLCASSGTNYGYTFGSGTRLTVV.

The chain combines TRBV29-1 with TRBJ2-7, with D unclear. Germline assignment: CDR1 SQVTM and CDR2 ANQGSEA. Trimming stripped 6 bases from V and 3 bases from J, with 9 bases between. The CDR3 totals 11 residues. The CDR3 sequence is CSVKLYYEQYF. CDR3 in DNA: TGCAGCGTAAAACTGTACTACGAGCAGTACTTC.

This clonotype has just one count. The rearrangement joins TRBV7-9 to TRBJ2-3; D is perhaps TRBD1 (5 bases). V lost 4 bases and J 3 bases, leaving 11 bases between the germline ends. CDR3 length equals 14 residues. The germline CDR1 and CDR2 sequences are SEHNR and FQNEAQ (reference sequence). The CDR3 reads CASSSVTETDTQYF. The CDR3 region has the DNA TGTGCCAGCAGCTCCGTGACAGAGACAGATACGCAGTATTTT. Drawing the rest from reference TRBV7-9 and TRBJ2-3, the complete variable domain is DTGVSQNPRHKITKRGQNVTFRCDPISEHNRLYWYRQTLGQGPEFLTYFQNEAQLEKSRLLSDRFSAERPKGSFSTLEIQRTEQGDSAMYLCASSSVTETDTQYFGPGTRLTVL.

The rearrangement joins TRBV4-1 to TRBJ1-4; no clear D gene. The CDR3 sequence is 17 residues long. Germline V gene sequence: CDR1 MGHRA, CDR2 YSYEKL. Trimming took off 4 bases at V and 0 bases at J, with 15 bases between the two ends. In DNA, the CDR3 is TGCGCCAGCAGCCTGATAATTTGGTCTTCAACTAATGAAAAACTGTTTTTT. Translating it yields CASSLIIWSSTNEKLFF.

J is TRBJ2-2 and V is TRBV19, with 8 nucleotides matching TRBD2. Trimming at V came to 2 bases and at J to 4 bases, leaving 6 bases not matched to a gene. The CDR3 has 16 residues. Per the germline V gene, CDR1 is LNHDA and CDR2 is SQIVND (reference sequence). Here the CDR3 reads CASSILTGGATGELFF. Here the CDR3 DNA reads TGTGCCAGTAGTATACTGACGGGAGGGGCCACCGGGGAGCTGTTTTTT.